Below, 19 T cell receptor beta chains from the same sample are listed, as sequenced in a study of T cell changes during pregnancy in multiple sclerosis. Clones were sequenced by immunoSEQ multiplex PCR, and TCRdb holds only the in-frame ones, with some missing. This table has some 68,000 clones, about 90% appearing once. The material was peripheral blood, obtained in the second trimester of pregnancy. The receptors were gathered from a female donor in good health, enrolled as a control in a pregnancy study.

This chain uses TRBV28 with TRBJ1-4, with TRBD1 matching 7 bases. J was trimmed by 4 bases and V by 3 bases; bases with no gene match: 5. The CDR3 totals 15 residues. Germline V gene lookup returns CDR1 MDHEN and CDR2 SYDVKM. The CDR3 here is CASSFVRGNNEKLFF. CDR3 DNA: TGTGCCAGCAGTTTCGTCAGGGGGAATAATGAAAAACTGTTTTTT.

The chain links TRBV15 to TRBJ2-2; 7 bases are a match to TRBD2. V trimming: 0 bases; J trimming: 5 bases; junction bases outside the gene matches: 6. The length of the CDR3 is 16 residues. In germline, CDR1 is LNHNV, CDR2 YYDKDF (reference sequence). CDR3 region: CATSREGLQRTGELFF. In nucleotides, the CDR3 is TGTGCCACCAGCAGAGAGGGACTACAGAGGACCGGGGAGCTGTTTTTT.

This sequence joins TRBV6-5 and TRBJ1-2; D gene ambiguous. Germline lookup yields CDR1 MNHEY and CDR2 SVGAGI. This CDR3 has 12 amino acids. Trimming took off 4 bases at V and 6 bases at J, with 9 bases between the two ends. The CDR3: CASSFEGHGYTF. Written as DNA, the CDR3 is TGTGCCAGCAGTTTTGAGGGCCATGGCTACACCTTC.

The J gene is TRBJ2-2, the V gene TRBV7-2; perhaps TRBD2 as D (5 bases). The V end lost 4 bases, the J end lost 5 bases, and 14 bases lay between the germline ends. The CDR3 has 15 residues. Germline lookup yields CDR1 SGHTA and CDR2 FQGNSA. CDR3 region: CASSYRELRTGELFF. The CDR3 DNA follows: TGTGCCAGCAGCTACCGGGAATTGAGGACCGGGGAGCTGTTTTTT.

The rearrangement joins TRBV27 to TRBJ1-1; the D gene is possibly TRBD1 (6 bases). The CDR3 contains 13 residues. Deletions cut 8 bases from V and 7 bases from J, with 17 bases between. Germline CDR1 reads MNHEY; CDR2 reads SMNVEV (reference sequence). The CDR3 reads CASGPQGSFEAFF. CDR3 nucleotide sequence: TGTGCCAGCGGACCCCAGGGGTCTTTTGAAGCTTTCTTT.

V is TRBV19 and J is TRBJ2-5; 7 bases line up with TRBD1. V lost 4 bases, J lost 1 base, and 6 bases stayed unmatched. This CDR3 contains 15 residues. The germline gives CDR1 LNHDA, CDR2 SQIVND (reference sequence). The CDR3: CASSTGQASQETQYF. DNA for the CDR3: TGTGCCAGTAGTACCGGACAGGCCTCCCAAGAGACCCAGTACTTC.

This chain links TRBV7-5 with TRBJ1-2; the D call of TRBD1 is as the table states it, not checked on the DNA. TRBV7-5 is given as a pseudogene. CDR3 length: 13 amino acids. CDR3 sequence: CARSPPSGYGYTF. The CDR3 DNA reads as TGTGCCAGAAGCCCCCCTTCAGGGTACGGCTACACCTTC.

This clone was seen once. This chain uses TRBV28 with TRBJ1-3, with D maybe TRBD1 (6 bases). From germline, CDR1 is MDHEN and CDR2 SYDVKM. Trimming stripped 3 bases from V and 0 bases from J, with 15 bases between. The CDR3 consists of 17 residues. Here the CDR3 reads CASSFWGRPLSGNTIYF. CDR3 coding DNA: TGTGCCAGCAGTTTTTGGGGGCGCCCACTCTCTGGAAACACCATATATTTT.

This clone appeared a single time. The genes are TRBV28 and TRBJ1-5, with a tentative D call TRBD1 (5 bases). Trimming removed 7 bases from V and 6 bases from J, with 16 bases in between. The CDR3 totals 14 residues. Germline V gene data show CDR1 as MDHEN and CDR2 as SYDVKM. CDR3: CASKNGGGGQPQHF. The CDR3 DNA sequence: TGTGCCAGCAAGAACGGGGGTGGGGGTCAGCCCCAGCATTTT.

The genes are TRBV28 and TRBJ2-3; 12 positions agree with TRBD1. The CDR3 extends over 16 amino acids. The V gene's germline CDR1 is MDHEN and CDR2 SYDVKM. The ends lost 3 bases at V and 5 bases at J; junction bases unmatched: 6. The CDR3 spells CASSFGTGGLGDTQYF. Here the CDR3 DNA reads TGTGCCAGCAGTTTTGGGACAGGGGGCTTGGGAGATACGCAGTATTTT. The full variable domain, completed using reference TRBV28 and TRBJ2-3, is DVKVTQSSRYLVKRTGEKVFLECVQDMDHENMFWYRQDPGLGLRLIYFSYDVKMKEKGDIPEGYSVSREKKERFSLILESASTNQTSMYLCASSFGTGGLGDTQYFGPGTRLTVL.

This chain links TRBV28 with TRBJ1-2, with TRBD1 matching 9 bases. Germline CDR1 and CDR2: MDHEN and SYDVKM. The trim removed 4 bases at V and 6 bases at J, leaving 9 bases unmatched. This CDR3 has 15 residues. The CDR3 DNA reads as TGTGCCAGCAGTTCGGGACAGGGAGCCGCAGATGGCTACACCTTC. It is translated as CASSSGQGAADGYTF.

This clone occurred once. This chain links TRBV4-2 with TRBJ1-1; TRBD1 aligns across 7 bases. The trim removed 6 bases at V and 3 bases at J, leaving 7 bases unmatched. This CDR3 spans 14 amino acids. The V gene's germline CDR1 is LGHNA and CDR2 YNFKEQ. The CDR3 DNA reads as TGTGCCAGCAGACAACAGGGGCCTGACACTGAAGCTTTCTTT. Amino acid sequence: CASRQQGPDTEAFF.

Only one count was recorded for this clone. The rearrangement joins TRBV4-1 to TRBJ2-5; 7 positions match TRBD1. The CDR3 is 13 residues long. The trim removed 4 bases at V and 5 bases at J, leaving 4 bases unmatched. CDR1 is MGHRA, CDR2 YSYEKL, per germline. In DNA, the CDR3 is TGCGCCAGCAGCCCGGGCAGGGGGGAGACCCAGTACTTC. Its protein product is CASSPGRGETQYF.

The chain recombines TRBV19 with TRBJ1-3, with no clear D. V was cut by 6 bases and J by 0 bases, with 3 bases left in between. Per germline, CDR1 LNHDA and CDR2 SQIVND (reference sequence). The CDR3 contains 12 residues. The CDR3 sequence: CASSFSGNTIYF. For the CDR3, the DNA is TGTGCCAGTAGCTTCTCTGGAAACACCATATATTTT. The full variable domain, completed using reference TRBV19 and TRBJ1-3, is DGGITQSPKYLFRKEGQNVTLSCEQNLNHDAMYWYRQDPGQGLRLIYYSQIVNDFQKGDIAEGYSVSREKKESFPLTVTSAQKNPTAFYLCASSFSGNTIYFGEGSWLTVV.

The chain is built from TRBV18 and TRBJ1-5; the D gene is possibly TRBD1 (5 bases). The CDR3 loop spans 15 amino acids. Germline-derived CDR1 and CDR2 are KGHSH and LQKENI. V lost 2 bases, J lost 4 bases, and 12 bases lay in between. The CDR3 coding sequence is TGTGCCAGCTCACCAAGGGCCGGGGGAAATCAGCCCCAGCATTTT. Protein: CASSPRAGGNQPQHF.

The chain recombines TRBV5-5 with TRBJ2-1; TRBD2 matches 10 bases. Trimming cost V 9 bases and J 4 bases; bases outside gene matches: 10. Germline CDR1 is SGHKS and CDR2 is YYEKEE (reference sequence). The CDR3 length is 15 residues. CDR3 in amino acids: CATRIAGGTYNEQFF. DNA of the CDR3: TGTGCCACCCGGATAGCGGGAGGAACGTACAATGAGCAGTTCTTC.

The chain couples TRBV6-6 to TRBJ2-1, with 9 bases lining up with TRBD1. With 5 bases clipped from V and 7 bases from J, the junction kept 6 bases outside the gene matches. Germline-derived CDR1 and CDR2 are MNHNY and SVGAGI (reference sequence). This CDR3 has 14 residues. The chain's CDR3 is CASSRGTGMNEQFF. The CDR3 DNA reads as TGTGCCAGCAGTCGCGGGACAGGGATGAATGAGCAGTTCTTC.

This clone was seen once. The chain employs TRBV5-1 and TRBJ2-5; 8 bases are a match to TRBD2. This CDR3 region has 15 residues. V lost 2 bases and J lost 2; bases outside the gene matches: 5. Germline CDR1 is SGHRS and CDR2 is YFSETQ. This CDR3 reads CASSLGAGAQETQYF. CDR3 coding DNA: TGCGCCAGCAGCTTAGGAGCGGGGGCTCAAGAGACCCAGTACTTC. Filled out from reference TRBV5-1 and TRBJ2-5, the complete variable domain reads KAGVTQTPRYLIKTRGQQVTLSCSPISGHRSVSWYQQTPGQGLQFLFEYFSETQRNKGNFPGRFSGRQFSNSRSEMNVSTLELGDSALYLCASSLGAGAQETQYFGPGTRLLVL.

This sequence joins TRBV7-9 and TRBJ1-1, with 8 bases lining up with TRBD1. Germline assignment: CDR1 SEHNR and CDR2 FQNEAQ (reference sequence). The length of the CDR3 is 16 residues. Germline trimming cut 5 bases from V and 1 base from J; bases unmatched to any gene: 9. The CDR3 nucleotides read TGTGCCAGCAGCGCTGCAGGGGGCGGCGGGAACACTGAAGCTTTCTTT. Protein: CASSAAGGGGNTEAFF.